The 7 T cell receptor beta chains below were found in one sample sequenced in a study of blood T cells in healthy people across ages. Primed by a sample-barcoded 5' primer and a J-beta primer mix, a second PCR proceeded for about 6 to 12 cycles. TCRdb processed the 5' RACE reads anew with MiXCR; each CDR3 protein has one entry. The sample comprises 800,000 or so distinct CDR3 sequences, about 25% of which are singletons, and approximately 3.7% rests with the top ten. The same data also went into a second study, on T cells of mothers and their children.

The sequencing sample was made of blood. The source is a boy between 10 and 17 years old in good health.

This clonotype was seen more than once but under ten times. The chain has TRBV4-1 and TRBJ2-7; unclear D gene. This CDR3 region has 13 residues. Trimming pared 4 bases from V and 0 bases from J, leaving 7 bases between. Looked up from germline, CDR1 is MGHRA and CDR2 is YSYEKL. The CDR3 nucleotides read TGCGCCAGCAGCCCTCCCCACTCCTACGAGCAGTACTTC. Translation gives CASSPPHSYEQYF.

This clonotype was observed a few times. J is TRBJ2-5 and V is TRBV18, with 12 nucleotides matching TRBD2. Looked up from germline, CDR1 is KGHSH and CDR2 is LQKENI. The CDR3 has 18 amino acids. J gave up 2 bases and V 0 bases, and 7 bases lay outside the gene matches. This CDR3 reads CASSPPGLAGTTQETQYF. DNA for the CDR3: TGTGCCAGCTCACCACCAGGACTAGCGGGGACCACTCAAGAGACCCAGTACTTC.

The chain's CDR3 is CASSLGDPYTDTQYF. Here the CDR3 DNA reads TGTGCCAGCAGCTTAGGGGACCCCTACACAGATACGCAGTATTTT. The genes are TRBV7-2 and TRBJ2-3; D may match TRBD1 or TRBD2 (5 bases each). There are 15 residues in the CDR3. Deletions cut 1 base from V and 2 bases from J, with 10 bases between. Germline loops: CDR1 SGHTA, CDR2 FQGNSA.

This clonotype was seen more than once but under ten times. The chain couples TRBV4-3 to TRBJ1-1; TRBD1 matches at 11 bases. Germline V gene sequence: CDR1 LGHNA, CDR2 YSLEER. V shed 4 bases and J 6 bases; nucleotides not matched to a gene: 7. This CDR3 is 15 amino acids long. DNA of the CDR3: TGCGCCAGCAGCCCCACGGACAGGGGGCTGGCTGAAGCTTTCTTT. Its translation: CASSPTDRGLAEAFF.

This clonotype has only a few counts. V and J are TRBV28 and TRBJ2-5, with 9 positions matching TRBD2. Germline CDR1 is MDHEN and CDR2 is SYDVKM. The CDR3 is 20 residues long. The J segment lost 5 bases and the V segment lost 2 bases, leaving 21 bases of the junction unmatched. CDR3 nucleotides: TGTGCCAGCAGTTTAAGGACAAGGCGGGGACTAGCCCTGCACGTGGAGACCCAGTACTTC. Protein: CASSLRTRRGLALHVETQYF.

The genes are TRBV28 and TRBJ2-7; D remains unclear. Trimming took off 1 base at V and 5 bases at J, with 15 bases between the two ends. Germline CDR1 reads MDHEN; CDR2 reads SYDVKM. This CDR3 comprises 15 residues. DNA of the CDR3: TGTGCCAGCAGTTTATCCTGGGCCCCCACCAACGAGCAGTACTTC. Encoded protein: CASSLSWAPTNEQYF.

This clonotype appeared a few times. V usage is TRBV20-1 and J usage is TRBJ1-5; D not certain. CDR1 is DFQATT, CDR2 SNEGSKA, per germline (reference sequence). The CDR3 runs 16 residues. Trimming stripped 6 bases from V and 5 bases from J, with 23 bases between. The DNA for the CDR3 is TGCAGTGCCAGTCGAAGTCGGATGGAGGTAGATCAGCCCCAGCATTTT. Residues: CSASRSRMEVDQPQHF.